Listed here is a single TCR beta chain. Trimming shortened V by 0 bases and J by 3 bases, and 5 bases separated the two germline ends. CDR3 length: 14 residues. Germline loops: CDR1 SGHAT, CDR2 FQNNGV. This sample is drawn from a study of blood T cell repertoires in COVID-19. About the research overall: Sources were T cells, B-cell-depleted T cells, or PBMCs; the material itself was cDNA or gDNA.

Under the authors' procedure: Amplification with reference gene primers provided the estimates of nucleated cell counts. Some clones are missing from TCRdb's copy, which holds only in-frame ones; the method was immunoSEQ multiplex PCR. D and trimming come from the DNA, and the V and J calls and clone size come from that table. Counted here are approximately 97,000 clones, 90% occurring once; the ten biggest clones make up 1.7%. The V gene is TRBV11-2, the J gene TRBJ2-2; D gene unclear. The TCR was taken from a man aged 55-75 years with acute or convalescent COVID-19. Sequences were obtained from peripheral blood. The CDR3 coding sequence is TGTGCCAGCAGCTTAGATCTTTACACCGGGGAGCTGTTTTTT. Translation gives CASSLDLYTGELFF.